The 4 T cell receptor beta chains below all came from one sample that was sequenced in a study of T-cell reconstitution after alpha-beta-depleted transplantation in children. A TCRbeta library incorporating unique molecular identifiers was prepared. Using its own MiXCR run on the PCR reads, TCRdb lists one record per CDR3 protein. The sample includes approximately 1,000,000 distinct CDR3 sequences, under 30% of them seen just once. The input for sequencing was PBMCs, mostly from graft donor cells, taken 360 days after TCRalphabeta/CD19-depleted stem cell transplant. The receptors were sampled from a boy under two years old who had a stem cell transplant for SCID, so the T cells may come from the graft donor.

V and J are TRBV12-3 or TRBV12-4 and TRBJ1-2; D remains unclear. Trimming removed 2 bases from V and 6 bases from J, with 1 base in between. This CDR3 contains 10 residues. The CDR3: CASSLHGYTF. The DNA for the CDR3 is TGTGCCAGCAGTTTACATGGCTACACCTTC.

The genes are TRBV7-8 and TRBJ2-7; D is tentatively TRBD1 or TRBD2 (5 bases each). The CDR3 sequence is 16 residues long. Trimming cost V 4 bases and J 3 bases, with 19 bases left between them. Germline V gives CDR1 SGHVS, CDR2 FQNEAQ. This CDR3 reads CASSSGTVGPLYEQYF. The CDR3 bases are TGTGCCAGCAGCTCCGGGACCGTAGGCCCTCTCTACGAGCAGTACTTC.

The chain couples TRBV7-9 to TRBJ1-2, with D possibly being TRBD1 (5 bases). The V gene's germline CDR1 is SEHNR and CDR2 FQNEAQ (reference sequence). The CDR3 loop spans 17 amino acids. V lost 6 bases, J lost 8 bases, and 28 bases lay in between. The chain's CDR3 is CASSRGGASGALGGYTF. CDR3 bases: TGTGCCAGCAGTCGAGGAGGGGCCTCCGGGGCCTTGGGGGGCTACACCTTC.

This clonotype was counted only a few times. The chain has TRBV28 and TRBJ1-4; no definite D call. Trimming pared 6 bases from V and 3 bases from J, leaving 11 bases between. CDR1 is MDHEN, CDR2 SYDVKM, per germline. The CDR3 is 14 amino acids. CDR3 sequence: CASSPVSPNEKLFF. CDR3 nucleotides: TGTGCCAGCAGCCCCGTGAGTCCTAATGAAAAACTGTTTTTT.